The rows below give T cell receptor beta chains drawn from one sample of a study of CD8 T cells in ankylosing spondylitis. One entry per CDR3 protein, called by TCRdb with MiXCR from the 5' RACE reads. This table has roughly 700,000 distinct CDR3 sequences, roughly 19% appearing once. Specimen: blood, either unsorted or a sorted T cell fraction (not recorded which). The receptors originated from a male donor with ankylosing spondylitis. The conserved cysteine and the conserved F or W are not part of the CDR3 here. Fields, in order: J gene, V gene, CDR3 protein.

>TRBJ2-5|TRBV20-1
SARTGEEQETQY
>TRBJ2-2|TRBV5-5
ASSSQGSNTGELF
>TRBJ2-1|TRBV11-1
ASSDTMGGTRDKRTGNEQF
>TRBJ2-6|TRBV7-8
ASSRTGAISGANVLT
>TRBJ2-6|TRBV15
ATSRGSKSSGANVLT
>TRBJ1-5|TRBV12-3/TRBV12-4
ASSPTASNQPQH
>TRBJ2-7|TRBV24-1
ATSEGRGRSHEQY
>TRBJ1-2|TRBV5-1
ASSLEGGGRGYT
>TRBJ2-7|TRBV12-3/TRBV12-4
ASSFGGGLAEPYEQY
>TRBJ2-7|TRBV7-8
ASSFGGVGYEQY
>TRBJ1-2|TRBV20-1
SATTGKTAYGYT
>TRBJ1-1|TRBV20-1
SVNKAGRGTEAF
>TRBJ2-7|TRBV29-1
SVSPGTGDYVEQY
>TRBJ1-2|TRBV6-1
ASGGRIYGYT
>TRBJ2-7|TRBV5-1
ASSLVAGPSPEQY
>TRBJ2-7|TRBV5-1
ASSRELAGEVEQY
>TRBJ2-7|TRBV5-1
ASSLAPGGEQY
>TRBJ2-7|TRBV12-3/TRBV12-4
ASSLLGQGLSYEQY
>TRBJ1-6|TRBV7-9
ASTPSGQDNSPLH
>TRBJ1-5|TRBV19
ASRNPGQGVQPQH
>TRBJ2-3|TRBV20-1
SARDRGENGTDTQY
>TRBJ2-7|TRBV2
ASIGIRMENEQY
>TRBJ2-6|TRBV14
ASSHQTAGANVLT
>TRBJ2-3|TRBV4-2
ASSQDFGGSTDTQY
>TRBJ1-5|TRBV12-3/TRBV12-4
ASSIGDRGNQPQH
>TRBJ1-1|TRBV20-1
SVWTANTEAF
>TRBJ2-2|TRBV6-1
ASRLTDRTNTGELF
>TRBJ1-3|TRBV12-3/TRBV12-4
ASSKENVSGNTIY
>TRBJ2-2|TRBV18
ASSPRLAGDTGELF